This T cell receptor beta chain was captured in a study of OX40 agonist ivuxolimab in advanced cancers. Study information: Administration of intravenous ivuxolimab to patients occurred every 2 weeks at 0.01 to 10 mg/kg.

Study observations and caveats: Both CD4+ and CD8+ T cell populations in blood had undergone clonal expansion by week 6 at 0.1 to 3.0 mg/kg. Those patients achieving a partial response at 0.1-3.0 mg/kg showed among the lowest clonal expansion. Among T cells, CD8+ cells averaged more expanded clones than CD4+ cells.

For this clone: Its antigen is unidentified.

Libraries were prepared by immunoSEQ multiplex PCR; TCRdb keeps only in-frame clonotypes and omits some of them. This sample has tens of thousands of clones, with approximately 80% found just once. CDR1 and CDR2 from the germline V gene are SGHTA and FQGNSA. The V and J ends lost 3 bases and 4 bases respectively, with 9 bases between them. This CDR3 is built from 14 residues. This specimen consisted of CD4+ or CD8+ T cells sorted from blood, obtained in a trial of the OX40 agonist ivuxolimab. The chain combines TRBV7-2 with TRBJ2-2; D ambiguous. The sequence was obtained from an adult with an advanced solid tumor such as melanoma, head and neck, liver or kidney cancer. The CDR3 protein is CASSFRLSTGELFF. The CDR3 DNA is TGTGCCAGCAGCTTCAGGTTATCCACCGGGGAGCTGTTTTTT.